Listed here are 6 T cell receptor beta chains from one sample, sequenced in a study of cytomegalovirus exposure and HLA in healthy donors. The PCR used 60 Vbeta and 13 Jbeta primers. Profiling relied on immunoSEQ multiplex PCR, and the TCRdb table lists in-frame clones only, not all of them. The table lists 75,000 to 100,000 clones, about four fifths of them singletons. The material sequenced was PBMCs. These receptors were obtained from a female donor in good health and CMV-seropositive.

The rearrangement links TRBV5-6 to TRBJ2-1; 8 positions match TRBD2. With V trimmed by 4 bases and J by 10 bases, 10 bases remained unmatched. Germline V gene sequence: CDR1 SGHDT, CDR2 YYEEEE. The CDR3 extends over 14 amino acids. The CDR3 region is CASSPLSREVEQFF. As DNA, the CDR3 is TGTGCCAGCAGCCCGTTGTCGCGGGAGGTCGAGCAGTTCTTC. The entire variable domain, with the rest obtained from reference TRBV5-6 and TRBJ2-1, is as follows: DAGVTQSPTHLIKTRGQQVTLRCSPKSGHDTVSWYQQALGQGPQFIFQYYEEEERQRGNFPDRFSGHQFPNYSSELNVNALLLGDSALYLCASSPLSREVEQFFGPGTRLTVL.

This chain connects TRBV9 to TRBJ2-1, with D unclear. The V end lost 4 bases, the J end lost 0 bases, and 5 bases lay between the germline ends. The CDR3 totals 13 residues. Germline V gene data show CDR1 as SGDLS and CDR2 as YYNGEE. The DNA for the CDR3 is TGTGCCAGCAGCACGAGCTCCTACAATGAGCAGTTCTTC. It encodes CASSTSSYNEQFF.

The rearrangement links TRBV7-2 to TRBJ2-5, with 11 bases aligning to TRBD1. J was trimmed by 7 bases and V by 3 bases; bases with no gene match: 13. Germline-derived CDR1 and CDR2 are SGHTA and FQGNSA. The CDR3 runs to 17 residues. The CDR3 DNA reads TGTGCCAGCAGCTTCGCCGGGGGACAGGGGGAAAGAGGGACCCAGTACTTC. It translates to CASSFAGGQGERGTQYF.

CDR3 nucleotide sequence: TGTGCCAGCAGTTTGACAGGAAACTCTGGGGCCAACGTCCTGACTTTC. Its protein product is CASSLTGNSGANVLTF. The J gene is TRBJ2-6, the V gene TRBV6-5; TRBD1 might be the D (6 bases). Trimming took 4 bases from V and 0 from J, leaving 10 bases between them. The CDR3 has 16 amino acids. CDR1 and CDR2 from the germline V gene are MNHEY and SVGAGI.

The V and J genes are TRBV4-1 and TRBJ2-7; the match to TRBD2 covers 7 bases. CDR1 MGHRA and CDR2 YSYEKL come from the germline V gene. V was pared by 1 base and J by 3 bases, with 9 bases of the junction left unmatched. CDR3 length: 16 residues. The CDR3 nucleotides read TGCGCCAGCAGCCAAGCCCCATCAAGCGGGATCTACGAGCAGTACTTC. It codes for CASSQAPSSGIYEQYF.

This clone has just one count. The genes are TRBV18 and TRBJ1-6; 7 bases are shared with TRBD1. V gave up 4 bases and J gave up 7 bases; unmatched junction bases: 4. Germline lookup yields CDR1 KGHSH and CDR2 LQKENI. CDR3 length: 14 residues. This chain's CDR3 is CASSLGQANSPLHF. The CDR3 DNA reads as TGTGCCAGCTCACTTGGACAGGCAAATTCACCCCTCCACTTT.